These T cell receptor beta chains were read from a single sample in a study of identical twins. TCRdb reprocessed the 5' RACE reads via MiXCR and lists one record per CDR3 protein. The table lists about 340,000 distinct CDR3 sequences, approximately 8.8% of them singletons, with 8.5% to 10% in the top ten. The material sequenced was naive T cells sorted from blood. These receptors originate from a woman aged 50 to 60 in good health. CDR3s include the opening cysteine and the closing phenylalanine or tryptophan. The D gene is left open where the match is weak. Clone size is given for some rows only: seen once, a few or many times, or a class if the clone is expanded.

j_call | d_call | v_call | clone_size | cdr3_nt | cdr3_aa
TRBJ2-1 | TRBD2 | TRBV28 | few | TGTGCCTGCCGGGAGGGAGGCACCTACAATGAGCAGTTCTTC | CACREGGTYNEQFF
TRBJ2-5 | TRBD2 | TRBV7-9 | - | TGTGCCAGCGGTCCCGTAGCGGGAGGATCTGAGACCCAGTACTTC | CASGPVAGGSETQYF
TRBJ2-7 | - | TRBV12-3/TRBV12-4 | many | TGTGCCAGCAGCTGGGGCTCCTACGAGCAGTACTTC | CASSWGSYEQYF
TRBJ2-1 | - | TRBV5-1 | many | TGCGCCAGCAGCTTGGAACTAGTTTCCTACAATGAGCAGTTCTTC | CASSLELVSYNEQFF
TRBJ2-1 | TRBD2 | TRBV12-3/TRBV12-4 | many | TGTGCCAGCAGCCCCATCGGGGGGGGGTACAATGAGCAGTTCTTC | CASSPIGGGYNEQFF
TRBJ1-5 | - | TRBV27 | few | TGTGCCAGCAGTTTGGGGGCCCTTCCGAGGGGCAATCAGCCCCAGCATTTT | CASSLGALPRGNQPQHF
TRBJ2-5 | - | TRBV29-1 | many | TGCAGCGCACCCCCCGCGGCCGTGGGGGAGACCCAGTACTTC | CSAPPAAVGETQYF
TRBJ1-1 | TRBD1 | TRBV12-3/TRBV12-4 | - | TGTGCCAGCAGTGACCTGGGACAGGGAAATAGGAGGGCTGAAGCTTTCTTT | CASSDLGQGNRRAEAFF
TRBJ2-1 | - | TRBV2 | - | TGTGCCAGCAGTGAAGAAAAGGGGCGGAGTAACAATGAGCAGTTCTTC | CASSEEKGRSNNEQFF
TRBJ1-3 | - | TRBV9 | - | TGTGCCAGCAGCGTTTCAGGGTCTGGAAACACCATATATTTT | CASSVSGSGNTIYF
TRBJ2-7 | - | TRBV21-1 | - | TGTGCCAGCAGCAAAACTTGGAGGGAGCAGTACTTC | CASSKTWREQYF